This TCR beta chain was captured in a study of human T cells and chemical hapten exposure. Study overall: How much TCR each sample yielded varied, mostly because pooled library volumes differed slightly. Study results and limitations: TCRs whose frequency exceeded 1 in 1000 remained the same following DPC sensitization.

This clonotype has a handful of counts. No antigen is known for it. Trimming at V came to 1 base and at J to 7 bases, leaving 3 bases not matched to a gene. Germline loops: CDR1 SGHNT, CDR2 YYREEE (reference sequence). The CDR3 is 15 residues long. The authors extracted total RNA from unfractionated whole blood. In the library, unique molecular identifiers were attached to individual cDNA molecules. Methods used by the authors: A typical sample had 95,638 TCRs, with roughly 23,224 to 690,600 overall. A single record per CDR3 protein comes from TCRdb applying MiXCR to the 5' RACE reads. The V and J calls reflect TCRdb's pipeline rather than the authors' work. Found here are roughly 81,000 distinct CDR3 sequences, roughly 7.7% of them singletons; the top ten hold approximately 2.5%.

The source is a male donor in good health. The chain couples TRBV5-4 to TRBJ2-1, with TRBD2 matching 12 bases. CDR3 nucleotide sequence: TGTGCCAGCAGCTTGCTAGCGGGGGGGCGGAATGAGCAGTTCTTC. Protein: CASSLLAGGRNEQFF.